What follows are 16 T cell receptor beta chains derived from one specimen sequenced in a study of blood T cell repertoires in COVID-19. The method was immunoSEQ multiplex PCR; TCRdb's version includes in-frame clones alone and lacks a portion of them. The table shows roughly 200,000 clones, with 84% occurring only once. Sequenced: peripheral blood. All receptors come from a man aged 50 or older with active or convalescent COVID-19.

V is TRBV6-5 and J is TRBJ2-1; TRBD2 matches at 8 bases. The CDR3 spans 14 residues. Per germline, CDR1 MNHEY and CDR2 SVGAGI. Germline trimming cut 2 bases from V and 5 bases from J; bases unmatched to any gene: 2. As DNA, the CDR3 is TGTGCCAGCAGTTACAGGCGGGGGGACAATGAGCAGTTCTTC. It encodes CASSYRRGDNEQFF.

The V and J genes are TRBV20-1 and TRBJ2-5; D may be TRBD2 (5 bases). The V end was cut by 3 bases, the J end by 3 bases, with 14 bases between. The CDR3 consists of 14 residues. CDR1 is DFQATT and CDR2 is SNEGSKA in the germline V gene (reference sequence). This CDR3 reads CSASRAVVEETQYF. The CDR3 region has the DNA TGCAGTGCTAGTCGAGCGGTGGTGGAAGAGACCCAGTACTTC.

The rearrangement uses TRBV3-1 (or the pseudogene TRBV3-2) and TRBJ1-1; the match to TRBD1 covers 10 bases. The CDR3 spans 15 residues. CDR1 and CDR2 from the germline V gene are LGHDT and YNNKEL (reference sequence). Trimming took 7 bases from V and 7 from J; bases not matched to a gene: 12. The CDR3 nucleotides are TGTGCCAGCACGATCCGGGGACAGGGGATAGTTGAAGCTTTCTTT. Protein sequence: CASTIRGQGIVEAFF.

The chain combines TRBV19 with TRBJ1-2; 7 bases fit TRBD1. The CDR3 is 17 amino acids. The junction had 20 bases not matched to a gene; V was cut back by 8 bases and J by 5 bases. Per germline, CDR1 LNHDA and CDR2 SQIVND (reference sequence). CDR3 DNA sequence: TGTGCCAGTCACAAAGGGGGCCGAGAGGGGGTGTTGTATGGCTACACCTTC. It translates to CASHKGGREGVLYGYTF.

The V call is TRBV5-1, the J call TRBJ2-3, with 13 bases matching TRBD2. The CDR3 contains 16 residues. Germline values: CDR1 SGHRS, CDR2 YFSETQ. V lost 4 bases, J lost 4 bases, and 6 bases stayed unmatched. This chain's CDR3 is CASSRTSGGAADTQYF. The CDR3 nucleotides are TGCGCCAGCAGCCGAACTAGCGGGGGGGCCGCAGATACGCAGTATTTT.

The chain recombines TRBV3-1 (or the pseudogene TRBV3-2) with TRBJ2-3; unclear D gene. The CDR3 totals 13 residues. The V and J ends lost 2 bases and 4 bases respectively, with 7 bases between them. Germline lookup yields CDR1 LGHDT and CDR2 YNNKEL (reference sequence). The CDR3 nucleotides read TGTGCCAGCAGCCAACAGGTCGCAGATACGCAGTATTTT. It translates to CASSQQVADTQYF.

The V and J genes are TRBV29-1 and TRBJ2-3; D is unclear. Trimming left V 4 bases short and J 4 bases short, with 9 bases between. Germline V lookup: CDR1 SQVTM, CDR2 ANQGSEA. This CDR3 comprises 12 residues. The CDR3 here is CSVAGYPDTQYF. CDR3 DNA: TGCAGCGTTGCAGGATACCCAGATACGCAGTATTTT.

The V and J genes are TRBV25-1 and TRBJ1-1; D call uncertain. V lost 4 bases and J lost 6, with 9 bases in between. The CDR3 sequence is 12 residues long. The germline CDR1 and CDR2 sequences are MGHDK and SYGVNS. Here the CDR3 reads CASSGSSAEAFF. In nucleotides, the CDR3 is TGTGCCAGCAGTGGCAGTTCCGCTGAAGCTTTCTTT.

This clone was recorded a few times. The chain is built from TRBV6-2 or TRBV6-3 and TRBJ1-2; 7 nucleotides match TRBD1. The CDR3 is 14 amino acids. Looked up from germline, CDR1 is MNHEY and CDR2 is SVGEGT. V dropped 5 bases and J dropped 8; count of bases not matched to a gene: 11. CDR3 residues: CASSAQGGPRGYTF. The CDR3 DNA reads as TGTGCCAGCAGTGCCCAGGGGGGCCCAAGGGGCTACACCTTC.

This clone was seen repeatedly, ten times or more. This sample also contains other DNA sequences that code for the same CDR3. This chain links TRBV18 with TRBJ1-2; a possible D gene is TRBD1 (5 bases). Trimming cost V 3 bases and J 4 bases, with 12 bases left between them. The CDR3 totals 14 residues. Germline V gives CDR1 KGHSH, CDR2 LQKENI. The CDR3 here is CASSPPTESYGYTF. For the CDR3, the DNA is TGTGCCAGCTCACCCCCGACAGAGAGCTATGGCTACACCTTC.

This rearrangement joins TRBV7-9 to TRBJ2-7; D possibly corresponds to TRBD1 (6 bases). This CDR3 contains 15 residues. V lost 1 base and J lost 4, with 14 bases in between. The germline gives CDR1 SEHNR, CDR2 FQNEAQ (reference sequence). DNA of the CDR3: TGTGCCAGCAGCTTAGGACAGGTAGTATTTTACGAGCAGTACTTC. Translated: CASSLGQVVFYEQYF.

V usage is TRBV19 and J usage is TRBJ2-7; TRBD1 matches 11 bases. Germline lookup yields CDR1 LNHDA and CDR2 SQIVND (reference sequence). J lost 3 bases, V lost 5 bases, and 6 bases had no gene match. The CDR3 covers 15 residues. The CDR3 DNA sequence: TGTGCCAGTAGTTCTTCGGACAGGGGGCTCTACGAGCAGTACTTC. Protein product: CASSSSDRGLYEQYF. Complete variable domain (other parts from reference TRBV19 and TRBJ2-7): DGGITQSPKYLFRKEGQNVTLSCEQNLNHDAMYWYRQDPGQGLRLIYYSQIVNDFQKGDIAEGYSVSREKKESFPLTVTSAQKNPTAFYLCASSSSDRGLYEQYFGPGTRLTVT.

The chain uses TRBV7-8 and TRBJ2-7; 7 bases align to TRBD1. CDR3 size: 15 residues. Germline CDR1 reads SGHVS; CDR2 reads FQNEAQ. Trimming at V came to 4 bases and at J to 0 bases, leaving 6 bases not matched to a gene. CDR3 DNA sequence: TGTGCCAGCAGCTCCCAGAGGGGGCCCTCCTACGAGCAGTACTTC. It codes for CASSSQRGPSYEQYF.

The chain recombines TRBV20-1 with TRBJ2-6; D remains unclear. Per the germline V gene, CDR1 is DFQATT and CDR2 is SNEGSKA (reference sequence). This CDR3 is 11 amino acids long. The germline V and J ends were trimmed by 6 bases and 4 bases, with 4 bases remaining between them. The CDR3 loop is CSAQGANVLTF. CDR3 DNA: TGCAGTGCCCAAGGGGCCAACGTCCTGACTTTC.

This chain joins TRBV2 and TRBJ1-1; D unresolved. The CDR3 has 13 residues. V shed 3 bases and J shed 6 bases, with 11 bases lying between them. CDR1 and CDR2 (germline): SNHLY, FYNNEI. The CDR3 reads CASSDGMSAEAFF. Written as DNA, the CDR3 is TGTGCCAGCAGTGACGGGATGTCGGCTGAAGCTTTCTTT.

The chain joins TRBV6-4 to TRBJ1-2; perhaps TRBD1 as D (6 bases). In germline, CDR1 is MRHNA, CDR2 SNTAGT. This CDR3 contains 12 residues. Trimming took off 8 bases at V and 8 bases at J, with 15 bases between the two ends. CDR3 sequence: CASCGGLGGYTF. CDR3 bases: TGTGCCAGCTGTGGGGGGCTTGGGGGCTACACCTTC.